Listed below are T cell receptor beta chains from one sample, sequenced in a study of cytomegalovirus exposure and HLA in healthy donors. TCRdb keeps only in-frame clones here, not all; method: immunoSEQ multiplex PCR. The repertoire has 95,000 or so clones, 60% to 80% of them found once; the top ten carry roughly 15%. The source material was PBMCs. Receptors originate from a woman aged 45-65 years in good health and CMV-seropositive. The conserved cysteine and the conserved F or W are not part of the CDR3 here. Fields, in order: J gene, V gene, clone size, CDR3 protein. The listing skips clone size in some rows; elsewhere it reads once, few, many or a size class.

TRBJ2-3 | TRBV28 | NA | ASSHTDTQY
TRBJ2-1 | TRBV9 | NA | ASSPRLAGGGHHEQF
TRBJ2-1 | TRBV28 | NA | ASSLSLPEGEQF
TRBJ1-4 | TRBV7-9 | NA | SSSFHTGGNEKLF
TRBJ1-1 | TRBV6-5 | NA | ASSRQGPGGTEAF
TRBJ2-3 | TRBV27 | few | ASSPLTGLAENTQY
TRBJ2-5 | TRBV5-6 | NA | ASSLRGEETQY
TRBJ2-7 | TRBV7-2 | NA | ASSLGRGDEQY
TRBJ1-1 | TRBV28 | NA | ASRPSGVSTEAF
TRBJ1-2 | TRBV2 | NA | ASTSGSVYYGYT
TRBJ1-2 | TRBV30 | NA | AWSPGLADGYT
TRBJ2-3 | TRBV21-1 | NA | ASSKGAGGRGDTQY
TRBJ2-3 | TRBV1 | NA | TSSQEVGAGVSDTQY
TRBJ1-5 | TRBV18 | NA | ASSAGVLATGGQPQH
TRBJ2-7 | TRBV19 | once | ASSPRTSGIYEQY
TRBJ1-2 | TRBV4-1 | once | ASRKPGQDYGYT
TRBJ2-1 | TRBV30 | NA | AWSVTTGGRVNEQF
TRBJ2-5 | TRBV5-6 | NA | ASSEGTGYETQY
TRBJ2-7 | TRBV7-6 | NA | ASSLETSGTYEQY
TRBJ2-3 | TRBV16 | few | ASSQSRTSGRTDTQY
TRBJ1-6 | TRBV5-1 | NA | ASSLGGGLSPLH
TRBJ2-1 | TRBV19 | NA | ASSSPSLAGGIYEQF
TRBJ1-2 | TRBV30 | NA | AWTRRGARNGYT
TRBJ2-1 | TRBV5-6 | few | ASSLIGLADYNEQF
TRBJ2-3 | TRBV5-1 | NA | ASSPLRTGYTDTQY
TRBJ2-1 | TRBV29-1 | NA | SVTGDNRFNEQF
TRBJ2-7 | TRBV7-6 | NA | ASSLGSRGDEQY
TRBJ2-5 | TRBV4-1 | NA | ASSQEGGGRGGIETQY
TRBJ2-1 | TRBV7-9 | NA | ASSPLLGLGFNEQF